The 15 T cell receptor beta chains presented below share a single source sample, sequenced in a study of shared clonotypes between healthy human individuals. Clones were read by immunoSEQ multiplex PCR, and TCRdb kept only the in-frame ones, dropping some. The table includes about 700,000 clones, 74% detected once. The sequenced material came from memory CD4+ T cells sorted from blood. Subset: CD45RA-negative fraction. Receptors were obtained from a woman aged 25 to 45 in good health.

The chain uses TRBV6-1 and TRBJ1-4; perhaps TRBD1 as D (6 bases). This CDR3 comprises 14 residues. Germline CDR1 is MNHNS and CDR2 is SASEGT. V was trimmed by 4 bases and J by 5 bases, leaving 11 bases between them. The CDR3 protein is CASSARTVNEKLFF. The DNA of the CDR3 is TGTGCCAGCAGTGCTCGGACAGTAAATGAAAAACTGTTTTTT.

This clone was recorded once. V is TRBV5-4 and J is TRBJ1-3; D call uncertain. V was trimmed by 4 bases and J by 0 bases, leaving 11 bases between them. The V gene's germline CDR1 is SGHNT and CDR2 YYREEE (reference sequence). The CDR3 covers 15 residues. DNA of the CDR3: TGTGCCAGCAGCCCCCGAGTAGTCTCTGGAAACACCATATATTTT. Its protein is CASSPRVVSGNTIYF.

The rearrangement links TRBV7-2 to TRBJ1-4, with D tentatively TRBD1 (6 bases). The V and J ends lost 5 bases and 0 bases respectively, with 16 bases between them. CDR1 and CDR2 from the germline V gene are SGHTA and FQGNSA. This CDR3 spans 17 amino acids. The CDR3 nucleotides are TGTGCCAGCAGCCCTTACAGGGTTAGTGCAACTAATGAAAAACTGTTTTTT. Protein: CASSPYRVSATNEKLFF.

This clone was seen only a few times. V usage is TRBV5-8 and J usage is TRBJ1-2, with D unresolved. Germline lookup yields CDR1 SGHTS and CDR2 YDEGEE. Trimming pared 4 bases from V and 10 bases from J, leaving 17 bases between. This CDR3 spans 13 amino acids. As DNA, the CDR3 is TGTGCCAGCAGCCCGGGTTCAGGTCTAGTCTACACCTTC. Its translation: CASSPGSGLVYTF.

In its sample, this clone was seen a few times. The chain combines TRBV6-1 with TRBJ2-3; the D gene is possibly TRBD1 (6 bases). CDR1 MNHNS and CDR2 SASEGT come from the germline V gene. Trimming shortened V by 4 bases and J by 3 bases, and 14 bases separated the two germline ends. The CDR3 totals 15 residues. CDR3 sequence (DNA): TGTGCCAGCAGTGGGAACAGGGCCCTAACAGATACGCAGTATTTT. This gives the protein CASSGNRALTDTQYF.

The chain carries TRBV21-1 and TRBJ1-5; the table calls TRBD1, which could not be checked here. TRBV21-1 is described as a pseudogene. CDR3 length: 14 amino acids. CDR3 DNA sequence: TGTGCCAGCAGCAAAGTGGGCCGAAATCAGCCCCAGCATTTT. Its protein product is CASSKVGRNQPQHF.

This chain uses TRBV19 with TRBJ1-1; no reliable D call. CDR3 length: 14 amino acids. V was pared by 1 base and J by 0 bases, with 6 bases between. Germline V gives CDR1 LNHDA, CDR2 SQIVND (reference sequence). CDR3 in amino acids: CASSIGVLNTEAFF. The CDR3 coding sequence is TGTGCCAGTAGTATAGGTGTCCTGAACACTGAAGCTTTCTTT.

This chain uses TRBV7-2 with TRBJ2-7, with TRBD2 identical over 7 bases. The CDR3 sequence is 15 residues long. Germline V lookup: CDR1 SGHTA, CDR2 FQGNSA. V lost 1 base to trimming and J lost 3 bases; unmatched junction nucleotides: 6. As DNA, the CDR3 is TGTGCCAGCAGCTTAGGGGGGGGAGTACTCTACGAGCAGTACTTC. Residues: CASSLGGGVLYEQYF.

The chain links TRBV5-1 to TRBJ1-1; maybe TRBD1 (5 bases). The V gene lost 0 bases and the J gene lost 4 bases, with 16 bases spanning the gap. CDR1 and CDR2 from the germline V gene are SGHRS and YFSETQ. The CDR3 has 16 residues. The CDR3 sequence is CASSLAGSRGVTEAFF. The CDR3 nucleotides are TGCGCCAGCAGCTTGGCCGGGTCGAGGGGCGTCACTGAAGCTTTCTTT.

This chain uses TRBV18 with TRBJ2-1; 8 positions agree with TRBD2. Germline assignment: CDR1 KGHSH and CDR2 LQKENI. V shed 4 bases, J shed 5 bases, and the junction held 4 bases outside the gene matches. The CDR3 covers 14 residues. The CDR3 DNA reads TGTGCCAGCTCACGGGAAGCGGGAGACAATGAGCAGTTCTTC. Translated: CASSREAGDNEQFF.

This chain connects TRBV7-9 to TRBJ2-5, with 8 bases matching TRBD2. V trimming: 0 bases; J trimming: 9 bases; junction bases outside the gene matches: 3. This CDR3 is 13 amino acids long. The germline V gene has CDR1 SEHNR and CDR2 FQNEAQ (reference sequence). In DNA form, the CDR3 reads TGTGCCAGCAGCTTAGCGTTCGGGGGGGCCCAGTACTTC. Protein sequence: CASSLAFGGAQYF.

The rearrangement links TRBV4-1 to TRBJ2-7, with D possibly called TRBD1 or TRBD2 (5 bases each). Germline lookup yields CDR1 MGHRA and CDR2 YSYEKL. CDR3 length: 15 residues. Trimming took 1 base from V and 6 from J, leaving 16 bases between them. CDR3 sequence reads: CASSQALGTLGEQYF. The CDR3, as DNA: TGCGCCAGCAGCCAAGCCCTAGGGACCCTTGGCGAGCAGTACTTC.

The CDR3 region is CASSFSTYMGGFGEETQYF. In nucleotides, the CDR3 is TGTGCCAGCAGCTTTAGCACCTACATGGGGGGATTCGGGGAAGAGACCCAGTACTTC. The chain recombines TRBV5-4 with TRBJ2-5; D is possibly TRBD2 (6 bases). This CDR3 is built from 19 residues. Trimming cost V 2 bases and J 3 bases, with 26 bases left between them. Germline CDR1 SGHNT, CDR2 YYREEE (reference sequence).

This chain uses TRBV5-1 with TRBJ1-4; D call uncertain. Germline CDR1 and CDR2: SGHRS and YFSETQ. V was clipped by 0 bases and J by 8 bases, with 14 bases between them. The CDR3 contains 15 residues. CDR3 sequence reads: CASSLGSQTGEKLFF. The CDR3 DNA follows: TGCGCCAGCAGCTTGGGCAGTCAAACGGGGGAAAAACTGTTTTTT.

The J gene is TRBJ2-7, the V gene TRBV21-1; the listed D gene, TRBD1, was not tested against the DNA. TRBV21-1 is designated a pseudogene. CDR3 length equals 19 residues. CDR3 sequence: CASSNDPRYGTGLSYEQYF. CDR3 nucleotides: TGTGCCAGCAGCAACGACCCACGCTACGGGACAGGTCTTTCCTACGAGCAGTACTTC.